The 5 T cell receptor beta chains presented below share a single source sample, sequenced in a study of T cell changes during pregnancy in multiple sclerosis. Produced via immunoSEQ multiplex PCR; TCRdb's table is partial and in-frame only. The table shows about 100,000 clones, with around nine tenths occurring only once. The sequenced sample was peripheral blood, obtained in the second trimester of pregnancy. The receptors come from a female donor with multiple sclerosis, enrolled in a pregnancy study.

The V and J genes are TRBV19 and TRBJ1-5, with D perhaps matching TRBD1 (6 bases). With 2 bases removed from V and 4 bases from J, the gap between germline ends came to 12 bases. This CDR3 contains 15 residues. Germline V lookup: CDR1 LNHDA, CDR2 SQIVND (reference sequence). CDR3 sequence reads: CASSIMHRDNQPQHF. The CDR3 region has the DNA TGTGCCAGTAGTATAATGCACAGGGATAATCAGCCCCAGCATTTT.

The chain recombines TRBV5-1 with TRBJ2-3; D not resolved. CDR3 length: 14 residues. CDR1 SGHRS and CDR2 YFSETQ come from the germline V gene. The ends were cut back, 0 bases at V and 6 bases at J, with 11 bases in the middle. The CDR3 loop reads CASSLANNPDTQYF. In nucleotides, the CDR3 is TGCGCCAGCAGCTTGGCCAACAACCCTGATACGCAGTATTTT.

The chain is built from TRBV2 and TRBJ2-1, with 8 bases matching TRBD1. This CDR3 spans 15 amino acids. The V segment lost 3 bases and the J segment 7 bases; nucleotides outside the gene matches: 8. The germline gives CDR1 SNHLY, CDR2 FYNNEI. CDR3 in amino acids: CASSDDRGPENEQFF. CDR3 DNA sequence: TGTGCCAGCAGTGACGACAGGGGACCCGAAAATGAGCAGTTCTTC.

V gene TRBV28 combines with J gene TRBJ2-7; 7 bases align to TRBD2. Germline assignment: CDR1 MDHEN and CDR2 SYDVKM. This CDR3 region has 17 residues. J gave up 1 base and V 4 bases, and 13 bases lay outside the gene matches. CDR3 region: CASSSLSVGRPSYEQYF. The CDR3 DNA reads as TGTGCCAGCAGTTCTTTAAGTGTCGGGAGGCCTTCCTACGAGCAGTACTTC.

The rearrangement joins TRBV19 to TRBJ1-4; D remains ambiguous. This CDR3 region has 13 residues. Germline lookup yields CDR1 LNHDA and CDR2 SQIVND (reference sequence). Trimming left V 10 bases short and J 5 bases short, with 14 bases between. CDR3 nucleotides: TGTGCCACCACTACCCCGGGGAATGAAAAACTGTTTTTT. This sequence encodes CATTTPGNEKLFF. Supplemented by reference TRBV19 and TRBJ1-4, the full variable domain reads DGGITQSPKYLFRKEGQNVTLSCEQNLNHDAMYWYRQDPGQGLRLIYYSQIVNDFQKGDIAEGYSVSREKKESFPLTVTSAQKNPTAFYLCATTTPGNEKLFFGSGTQLSVL.